The next 28 T cell receptor beta chains were all read from a single sample in a study of blood T cells in healthy people across ages. A second about 6 to 11 cycle PCR used barcoded and J-beta primers. TCRdb passed the 5' RACE reads through MiXCR, listing each CDR3 protein once. The table has around 750,000 distinct CDR3 sequences, approximately 55% seen once. The source material was blood. The source of these receptors is a man older than 75 in good health.

The chain employs TRBV7-3 and TRBJ2-1; D could derive from TRBD1 or TRBD2 (5 bases each). From germline, CDR1 is SGHTA and CDR2 FQGTGA. This CDR3 contains 13 residues. With 5 bases removed from V and 12 bases from J, the gap between germline ends came to 17 bases. The CDR3 sequence is CASSPGDLGLQFF. For the CDR3, the DNA is TGTGCCAGCAGCCCTGGGGACCTAGGCCTGCAGTTCTTC.

This clonotype came up once. This sequence joins TRBV7-9 and TRBJ2-1; D ambiguous. The V end was cut by 1 base, the J end by 12 bases, with 16 bases between. CDR3 size: 14 residues. The germline gives CDR1 SEHNR, CDR2 FQNEAQ (reference sequence). CDR3 DNA: TGTGCCAGCAGCTTAGACCAACAGACGGGCGGGCAGTTCTTC. Amino acid sequence: CASSLDQQTGGQFF. Using reference TRBV7-9 and TRBJ2-1 for the parts outside the CDR3, the full variable domain is DTGVSQNPRHKITKRGQNVTFRCDPISEHNRLYWYRQTLGQGPEFLTYFQNEAQLEKSRLLSDRFSAERPKGSFSTLEIQRTEQGDSAMYLCASSLDQQTGGQFFGPGTRLTVL.

The genes are TRBV2 and TRBJ2-5; 11 positions agree with TRBD1. With 6 bases clipped from V and 9 bases from J, the junction kept 9 bases outside the gene matches. This CDR3 has 14 residues. Germline V CDR1 and CDR2: SNHLY, FYNNEI. This CDR3 is CASRPSDRGHAQYF. CDR3 in DNA: TGTGCCAGCAGGCCTTCGGACAGGGGGCATGCCCAGTACTTC. Full variable domain (outside the CDR3, taken from reference TRBV2 and TRBJ2-5): EPEVTQTPSHQVTQMGQEVILRCVPISNHLYFYWYRQILGQKVEFLVSFYNNEISEKSEIFDDQFSVERPDGSNFTLKIRSTKLEDSAMYFCASRPSDRGHAQYFGPGTRLLVL.

This chain links TRBV20-1 with TRBJ1-1; D is uncertain. The germline V gene has CDR1 DFQATT and CDR2 SNEGSKA (reference sequence). V was clipped by 5 bases and J by 4 bases, with 11 bases between them. This CDR3 is 12 amino acids long. CDR3 protein: CSARGERTEAFF. The DNA for the CDR3 is TGCAGTGCTCGAGGAGAACGCACTGAAGCTTTCTTT.

This clonotype was counted a few times. The chain carries TRBV6-5 and TRBJ1-6, with a possible D match to TRBD1 (6 bases). V dropped 2 bases and J dropped 6 bases, with 20 bases sitting between them. The CDR3 length is 18 residues. Germline V gives CDR1 MNHEY, CDR2 SVGAGI. CDR3 sequence (DNA): TGTGCCAGCAGTTACCAGCGGGGGTCGGGACACCTTAATTCACCCCTCCACTTT. It codes for CASSYQRGSGHLNSPLHF.

This clonotype occurred a few times. The rearrangement uses TRBV7-9 and TRBJ2-1; the D is unclear. This CDR3 is 12 amino acids long. The V and J ends lost 1 base and 9 bases respectively, with 7 bases between them. Germline lookup yields CDR1 SEHNR and CDR2 FQNEAQ (reference sequence). CDR3 sequence reads: CASSLGLSEQFF. CDR3 DNA: TGTGCCAGCAGCTTAGGATTGAGTGAGCAGTTCTTC.

The genes are TRBV7-2 and TRBJ1-2; weak D call: TRBD1 (5 bases). CDR3 length: 15 residues. V lost 5 bases and J lost 6, with 19 bases in between. CDR1 is SGHTA, CDR2 FQGNSA, per germline. This CDR3 reads CASSGARSAVDGYTF. The CDR3 bases are TGTGCCAGCAGCGGGGCGAGAAGCGCCGTGGATGGCTACACCTTC.

This sequence joins TRBV20-1 and TRBJ1-1, with TRBD1 as a possible D gene (5 bases). Germline CDR1 and CDR2: DFQATT and SNEGSKA (reference sequence). The CDR3 totals 15 residues. Between the trimmed V and J ends, which lost 1 base and 4 bases, there was a span of 16 bases. The CDR3 DNA follows: TGCAGTGCTAGAGCCGCGAGGAGGCAGGGCACTGAAGCTTTCTTT. Its protein product is CSARAARRQGTEAFF.

This clonotype was picked up a small number of times. The genes are TRBV27 and TRBJ2-5; 13 nucleotides match TRBD2. This CDR3 has 17 residues. The germline CDR1 and CDR2 sequences are MNHEY and SMNVEV (reference sequence). The V segment lost 4 bases and the J segment 5 bases; nucleotides outside the gene matches: 10. CDR3 coding DNA: TGTGCCAGCAGTTCAAATGAGGGACTAGCGGGACGGGAGACCCAGTACTTC. Translation gives CASSSNEGLAGRETQYF.

The V and J genes are TRBV20-1 and TRBJ2-1; 15 nucleotides match TRBD2. The CDR3 contains 19 residues. V shed 0 bases, J shed 6 bases, and the junction held 12 bases outside the gene matches. Looked up from germline, CDR1 is DFQATT and CDR2 is SNEGSKA (reference sequence). CDR3 amino acids: CSAREVTGLAGGRSNEQFF. CDR3 nucleotides: TGCAGTGCTAGAGAAGTGACGGGACTAGCGGGAGGACGGAGCAATGAGCAGTTCTTC.

The rearrangement links TRBV20-1 to TRBJ2-3; tentatively, D is TRBD2 (5 bases). Germline V gene sequence: CDR1 DFQATT, CDR2 SNEGSKA (reference sequence). The CDR3 is 13 residues long. The germline V and J ends were trimmed by 0 bases and 14 bases, with 18 bases remaining between them. The CDR3 nucleotides read TGCAGTGCTAGAGACCGGACGGGAACAGACGCGTATTTT. The encoded protein is CSARDRTGTDAYF.

This clonotype was seen a handful of times. CDR3 region: CSVPSRGYNEQFF. For the CDR3, the DNA is TGCAGCGTTCCTTCGCGCGGGTACAATGAGCAGTTCTTC. The chain uses TRBV29-1 and TRBJ2-1, with D maybe TRBD2 (5 bases). This CDR3 is 13 amino acids long. Looked up from germline, CDR1 is SQVTM and CDR2 is ANQGSEA. Between the trimmed V and J ends, which lost 5 bases and 4 bases, there was a span of 12 bases.

This rearrangement joins TRBV29-1 to TRBJ2-1; 8 bases map to TRBD1. V lost 3 bases to trimming and J lost 13 bases; unmatched junction nucleotides: 20. This CDR3 comprises 16 residues. Germline-derived CDR1 and CDR2 are SQVTM and ANQGSEA. The CDR3 DNA reads as TGCAGCGTTGACCCCCCAGGGGGCCTAGGGAAAGAGACCCAGTTCTTC. Its translation is CSVDPPGGLGKETQFF.

The chain couples TRBV5-1 to TRBJ2-2; D is ambiguous. The CDR3 is 11 residues long. Per the germline V gene, CDR1 is SGHRS and CDR2 is YFSETQ. Trimming shortened V by 4 bases and J by 6 bases, and 4 bases separated the two germline ends. In DNA, the CDR3 is TGCGCCAGCAGCAGGCCCGGGGAGCTGTTTTTT. It codes for CASSRPGELFF.

The chain carries TRBV5-1 and TRBJ1-5, with 9 bases identical to TRBD1. This CDR3 is 16 amino acids long. Germline CDR1 is SGHRS and CDR2 is YFSETQ. V gave up 0 bases and J gave up 3 bases; unmatched junction bases: 4. CDR3 bases: TGCGCCAGCAGCTTGGACGGACAGGGGCCCAATCAGCCCCAGCATTTT. Residues: CASSLDGQGPNQPQHF.

J is TRBJ2-3 and V is TRBV7-6, with 12 bases lining up with TRBD2. CDR1 SGHVS and CDR2 FNYEAQ come from the germline V gene. The CDR3 consists of 16 residues. The trim removed 5 bases at V and 4 bases at J, leaving 7 bases unmatched. CDR3 bases: TGTGCCAGCAGCCGCCCTAGCGGGAGGGTGCCAGATACGCAGTATTTT. Amino acid sequence: CASSRPSGRVPDTQYF.

In this sample, this clonotype turned up a few times. The chain carries TRBV10-2 and TRBJ2-7, with TRBD2 matching over 8 bases. V dropped 5 bases and J dropped 3; count of bases not matched to a gene: 3. In germline, CDR1 is WSHSY, CDR2 SAAADI. CDR3 length: 13 amino acids. CDR3 bases: TGCGCCAGCAGTACACTAGCGGACTACGAGCAGTACTTC. This codes for CASSTLADYEQYF.

The chain is built from TRBV7-9 and TRBJ2-3, with D possibly matching TRBD2 (6 bases). Germline lookup yields CDR1 SEHNR and CDR2 FQNEAQ (reference sequence). The V end was cut by 7 bases, the J end by 8 bases, with 19 bases between. The length of the CDR3 is 14 residues. CDR3 bases: TGTGCCAGCACACGAGGCGGGGAAGCCCCTACGCAGTATTTT. Residues: CASTRGGEAPTQYF. Full variable domain (missing parts from reference TRBV7-9 and TRBJ2-3): DTGVSQNPRHKITKRGQNVTFRCDPISEHNRLYWYRQTLGQGPEFLTYFQNEAQLEKSRLLSDRFSAERPKGSFSTLEIQRTEQGDSAMYLCASTRGGEAPTQYFGPGTRLTVL.

The chain joins TRBV20-1 to TRBJ2-7; tentative D call: TRBD2 (5 bases). The CDR3 is 15 amino acids. The germline V gene encodes CDR1 DFQATT and CDR2 SNEGSKA (reference sequence). With 5 bases removed from V and 2 bases from J, the gap between germline ends came to 19 bases. The CDR3 region has the DNA TGCAGTGCTGCCAGCGGCGGGCCGATAACCTACGAGCAGTACTTC. Amino acids: CSAASGGPITYEQYF.

This rearrangement joins TRBV28 to TRBJ2-7; 7 nucleotides agree with TRBD1. V dropped 1 base and J dropped 3; count of bases not matched to a gene: 6. The CDR3 length is 15 residues. Germline lookup yields CDR1 MDHEN and CDR2 SYDVKM. CDR3 protein: CASSLYNGQVYEQYF. CDR3 DNA: TGTGCCAGCAGTTTATATAACGGACAGGTCTACGAGCAGTACTTC. Filled out from reference TRBV28 and TRBJ2-7, the complete variable domain reads DVKVTQSSRYLVKRTGEKVFLECVQDMDHENMFWYRQDPGLGLRLIYFSYDVKMKEKGDIPEGYSVSREKKERFSLILESASTNQTSMYLCASSLYNGQVYEQYFGPGTRLTVT.

This sequence joins TRBV5-1 and TRBJ2-7; D might be TRBD2 (6 bases). The end of the DNA fits TRBJ2-5 better, so the J call may be wrong. Germline assignment: CDR1 SGHRS and CDR2 YFSETQ. CDR3 length equals 16 residues. The chain's CDR3 is CASSLEPGFGGETQYF. Written as DNA, the CDR3 is TGCGCCAGCAGCTTGGAACCCGGATTTGGGGGGGAGACCCAGTACTTC.

The chain couples TRBV11-2 to TRBJ2-1; 9 bases line up with TRBD2. Trimming removed 1 base from V and 7 bases from J; junction bases left unmatched: 11. The CDR3 runs 17 residues. Germline CDR1 is SGHAT and CDR2 is FQNNGV. The CDR3 region is CASSLVAGGRAENEQFF. CDR3 DNA: TGTGCCAGCAGCTTAGTGGCAGGCGGGAGGGCCGAGAATGAGCAGTTCTTC.

The chain has TRBV29-1 and TRBJ2-1; 10 nucleotides match TRBD1. Germline trimming cut 7 bases from V and 6 bases from J; bases unmatched to any gene: 3. Germline loops: CDR1 SQVTM, CDR2 ANQGSEA. The CDR3 is 12 residues long. The CDR3, as DNA: TGCAGCGGGGACAGGGGCGGCAATGAGCAGTTCTTC. It codes for CSGDRGGNEQFF.

This rearrangement joins TRBV9 to TRBJ2-7, with D possibly TRBD1 on 5 matching bases. The end of the DNA fits TRBJ2-1 better, so the J call may be wrong. CDR3 length: 13 amino acids. CDR1 is SGDLS, CDR2 YYNGEE, per germline. CDR3 sequence (DNA): TGTGCCAGCAGCGGCACAGGTTACAATGAGCAGTTCTTC. This encodes CASSGTGYNEQFF.

The rearrangement uses TRBV3-1 and TRBJ2-4; 7 bases align to TRBD1. The J call is doubtful: the DNA matches TRBJ2-5 better. The CDR3 totals 14 residues. Germline V gene data show CDR1 as LGHDT and CDR2 as YNNKEL (reference sequence). The CDR3 is CASSQAGGLETQYF. In DNA form, the CDR3 reads TGTGCCAGCAGCCAGGCAGGGGGTTTAGAGACCCAGTACTTC.

V is TRBV28 and J is TRBJ2-7; D call uncertain. The CDR3 contains 12 residues. Germline lookup yields CDR1 MDHEN and CDR2 SYDVKM. Between the trimmed V and J ends, which lost 5 bases and 0 bases, there was a span of 5 bases. The CDR3 sequence: CASSTYSYEQYF. CDR3 nucleotides: TGTGCCAGCAGTACCTACTCCTACGAGCAGTACTTC.

CDR3 amino acids: CASSHRYRGAGESTDTQYF. The CDR3, as DNA: TGTGCCAGCAGCCACCGGTACAGGGGTGCGGGAGAGTCCACAGATACGCAGTATTTT. V is TRBV3-1 and J is TRBJ2-3; the D gene could be TRBD1 or TRBD2 (7 bases each). The CDR3 loop spans 19 amino acids. The V gene lost 3 bases and the J gene lost 2 bases, with 24 bases spanning the gap. The germline gives CDR1 LGHDT, CDR2 YNNKEL (reference sequence).

This sequence joins TRBV20-1 and TRBJ2-7; perhaps TRBD1 as D (5 bases). The V gene's germline CDR1 is DFQATT and CDR2 SNEGSKA (reference sequence). The CDR3 covers 13 residues. V was clipped by 0 bases and J by 7 bases, with 13 bases between them. As DNA, the CDR3 is TGCAGTGCTAGAGATCAGGGTAGGCGGGAGCAGTACTTC. It encodes CSARDQGRREQYF.